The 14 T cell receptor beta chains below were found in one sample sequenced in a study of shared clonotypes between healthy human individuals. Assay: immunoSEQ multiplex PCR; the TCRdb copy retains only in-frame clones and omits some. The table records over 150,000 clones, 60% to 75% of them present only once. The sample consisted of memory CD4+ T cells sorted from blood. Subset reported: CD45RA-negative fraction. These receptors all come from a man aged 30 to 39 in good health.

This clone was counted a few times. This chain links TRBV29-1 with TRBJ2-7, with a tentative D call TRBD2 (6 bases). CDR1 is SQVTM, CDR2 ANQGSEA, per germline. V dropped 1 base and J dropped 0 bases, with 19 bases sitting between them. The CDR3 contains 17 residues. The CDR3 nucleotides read TGCAGCGTTGAAGTGGTGGGCGGGGCGACAATCTCCTACGAGCAGTACTTC. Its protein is CSVEVVGGATISYEQYF.

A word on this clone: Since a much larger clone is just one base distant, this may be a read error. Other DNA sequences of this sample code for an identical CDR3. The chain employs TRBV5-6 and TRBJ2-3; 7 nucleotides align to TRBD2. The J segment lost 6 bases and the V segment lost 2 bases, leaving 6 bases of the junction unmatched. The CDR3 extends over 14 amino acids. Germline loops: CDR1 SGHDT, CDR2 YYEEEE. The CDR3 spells CASSFGGEGDTQYF. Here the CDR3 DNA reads TGTGCCAGCAGCTTTGGGGGGGAGGGGGATACGCAGTATTTT.

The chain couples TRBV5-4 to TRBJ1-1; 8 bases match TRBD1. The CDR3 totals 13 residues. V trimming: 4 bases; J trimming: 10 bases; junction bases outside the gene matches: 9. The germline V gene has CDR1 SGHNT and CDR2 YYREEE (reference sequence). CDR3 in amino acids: CASSPDRENVAFF. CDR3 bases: TGTGCCAGCAGCCCGGACAGGGAAAATGTAGCTTTCTTT.

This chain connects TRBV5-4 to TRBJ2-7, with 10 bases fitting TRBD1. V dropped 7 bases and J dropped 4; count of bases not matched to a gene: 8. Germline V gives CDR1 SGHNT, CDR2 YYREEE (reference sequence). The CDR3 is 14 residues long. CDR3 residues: CASAPGTGVYEQYF. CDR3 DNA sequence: TGTGCCAGCGCACCCGGGACAGGGGTTTACGAGCAGTACTTC.

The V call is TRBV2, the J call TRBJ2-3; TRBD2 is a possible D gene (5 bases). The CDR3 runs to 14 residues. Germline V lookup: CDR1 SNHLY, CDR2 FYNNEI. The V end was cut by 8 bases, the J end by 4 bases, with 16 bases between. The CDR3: CASSDISGADTQYF. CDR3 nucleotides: TGTGCCAGCTCTGATATTTCCGGGGCAGATACGCAGTATTTT.

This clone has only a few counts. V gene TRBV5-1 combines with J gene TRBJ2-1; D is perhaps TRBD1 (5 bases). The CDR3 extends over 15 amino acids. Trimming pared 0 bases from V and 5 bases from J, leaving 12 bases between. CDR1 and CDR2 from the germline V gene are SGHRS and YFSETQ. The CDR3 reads CASSLEGRGHNEQFF. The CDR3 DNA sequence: TGCGCCAGCAGCTTGGAGGGAAGGGGTCACAATGAGCAGTTCTTC.

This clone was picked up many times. In DNA, the CDR3 is TGTGCCAGCAGCTTAAATGGCAAGGTCCAGGCGAATGAAAAACTGTTTTTT. This encodes CASSLNGKVQANEKLFF. The chain couples TRBV7-6 to TRBJ1-4; D call uncertain. The germline V gene has CDR1 SGHVS and CDR2 FNYEAQ. This CDR3 is built from 17 residues. V shed 2 bases and J shed 5 bases, with 18 bases lying between them.

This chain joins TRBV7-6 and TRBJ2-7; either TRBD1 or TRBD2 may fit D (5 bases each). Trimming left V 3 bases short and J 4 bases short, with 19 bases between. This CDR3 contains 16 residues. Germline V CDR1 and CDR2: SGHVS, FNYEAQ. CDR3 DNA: TGTGCCAGCAGCTTCGGGGCTAGCAACTCCCTATACGAGCAGTACTTC. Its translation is CASSFGASNSLYEQYF.

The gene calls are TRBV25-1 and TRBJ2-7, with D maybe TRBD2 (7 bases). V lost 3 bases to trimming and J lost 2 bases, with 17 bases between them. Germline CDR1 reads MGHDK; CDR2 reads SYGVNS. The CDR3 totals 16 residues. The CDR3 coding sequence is TGTGCCAGCAGTGAGGGAGGGGGAGTAAGGACCTACGAGCAGTACTTC. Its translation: CASSEGGGVRTYEQYF.

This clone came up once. CDR3 residues: CASSADNPPYNEQFF. The DNA for the CDR3 is TGCGCCAGCAGCGCTGACAACCCCCCTTACAATGAGCAGTTCTTC. The J gene is TRBJ2-1, the V gene TRBV5-1; D is undetermined. Between the trimmed V and J ends, which lost 4 bases and 4 bases, there was a span of 15 bases. This CDR3 comprises 15 residues. Germline V gene data show CDR1 as SGHRS and CDR2 as YFSETQ.

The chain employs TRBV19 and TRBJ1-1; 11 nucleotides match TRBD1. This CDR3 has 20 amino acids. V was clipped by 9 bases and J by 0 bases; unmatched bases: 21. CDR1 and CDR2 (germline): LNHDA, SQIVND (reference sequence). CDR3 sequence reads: CASRRTGGESIGGMNTEAFF. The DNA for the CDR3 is TGTGCCAGCCGAAGGACAGGGGGCGAATCGATTGGTGGCATGAACACTGAAGCTTTCTTT. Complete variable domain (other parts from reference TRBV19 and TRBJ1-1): DGGITQSPKYLFRKEGQNVTLSCEQNLNHDAMYWYRQDPGQGLRLIYYSQIVNDFQKGDIAEGYSVSREKKESFPLTVTSAQKNPTAFYLCASRRTGGESIGGMNTEAFFGQGTRLTVV.

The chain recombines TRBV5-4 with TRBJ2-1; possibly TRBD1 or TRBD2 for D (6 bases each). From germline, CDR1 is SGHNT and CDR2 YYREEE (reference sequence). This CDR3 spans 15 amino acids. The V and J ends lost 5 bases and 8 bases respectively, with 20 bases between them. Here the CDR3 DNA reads TGTGCCAGCAGTGAACGGGGGCTAAGGGTCGATGAGCAGTTCTTC. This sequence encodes CASSERGLRVDEQFF.

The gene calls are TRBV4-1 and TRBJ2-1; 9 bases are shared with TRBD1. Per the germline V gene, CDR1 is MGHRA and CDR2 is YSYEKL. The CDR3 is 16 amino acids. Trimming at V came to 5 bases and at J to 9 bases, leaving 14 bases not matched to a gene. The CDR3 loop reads CASSESYLGTGSEQFF. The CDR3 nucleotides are TGCGCCAGCAGCGAATCATACCTCGGGACAGGGTCTGAGCAGTTCTTC.

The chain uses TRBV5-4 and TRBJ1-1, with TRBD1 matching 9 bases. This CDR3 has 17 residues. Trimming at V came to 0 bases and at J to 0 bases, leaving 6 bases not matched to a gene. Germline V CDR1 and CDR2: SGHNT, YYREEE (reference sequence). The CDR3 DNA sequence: TGTGCCAGCAGCTTGGGCGGACAGGGGAAAATGAACACTGAAGCTTTCTTT. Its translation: CASSLGGQGKMNTEAFF.